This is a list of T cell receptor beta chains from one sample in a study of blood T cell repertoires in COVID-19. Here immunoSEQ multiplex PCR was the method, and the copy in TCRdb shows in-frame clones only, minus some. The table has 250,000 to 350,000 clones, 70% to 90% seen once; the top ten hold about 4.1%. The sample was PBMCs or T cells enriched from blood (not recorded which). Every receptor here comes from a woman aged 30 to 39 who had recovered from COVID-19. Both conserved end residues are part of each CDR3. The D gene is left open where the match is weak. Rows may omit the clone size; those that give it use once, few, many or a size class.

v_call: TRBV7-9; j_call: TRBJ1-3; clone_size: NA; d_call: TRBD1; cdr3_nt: TGTGCCAGCAGCCTCGCCGGGACAGGCGGAAACACCATATATTTT; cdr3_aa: CASSLAGTGGNTIYF
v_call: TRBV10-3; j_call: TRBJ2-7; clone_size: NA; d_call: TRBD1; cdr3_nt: TGTGCCATCAGTGAAAGGACAGGGGTCGAGCAGTACTTC; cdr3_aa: CAISERTGVEQYF
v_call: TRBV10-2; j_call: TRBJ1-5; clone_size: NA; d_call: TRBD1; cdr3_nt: TGCGCCAGCAGTGAAGGGGGCTACAATCAGCCCCAGCATTTT; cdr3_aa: CASSEGGYNQPQHF
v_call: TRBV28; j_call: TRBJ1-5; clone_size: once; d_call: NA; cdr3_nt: TGTGCCAGCAGTTTTAGGGGGGGCGGTCAGCCCCAGCATTTT; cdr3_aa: CASSFRGGGQPQHF
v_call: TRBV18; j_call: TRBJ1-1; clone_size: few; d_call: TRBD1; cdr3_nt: TGTGCCAGCTCACCACAACAGGGGAAGATGAACACTGAAGCTTTCTTT; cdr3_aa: CASSPQQGKMNTEAFF
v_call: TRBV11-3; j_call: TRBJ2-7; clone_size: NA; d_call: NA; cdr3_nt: TGTGCCAGCAGCTTAGATGGGAGCGGCGAGCAGTACTTC; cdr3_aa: CASSLDGSGEQYF
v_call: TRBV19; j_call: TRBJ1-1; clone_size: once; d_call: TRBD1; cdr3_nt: TGTGCCAGTAGTCCGCGGGACAGGGAACTGGCTGAAGCTTTCTTT; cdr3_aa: CASSPRDRELAEAFF
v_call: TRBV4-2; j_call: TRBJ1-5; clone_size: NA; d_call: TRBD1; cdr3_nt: TGTGCCAGCAGCCACCTTGCCGGGACAGGGAGCAATCAGCCCCAGCATTTT; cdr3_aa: CASSHLAGTGSNQPQHF
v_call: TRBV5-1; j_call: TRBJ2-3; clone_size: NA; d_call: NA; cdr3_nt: TGCGCCAGCAGCTTAAACGGACTAACGGGAGAAGGCACAGATACGCAGTATTTT; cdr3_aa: CASSLNGLTGEGTDTQYF
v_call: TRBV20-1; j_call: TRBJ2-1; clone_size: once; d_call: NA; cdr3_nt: TGCAGTGCTAGTGCCCTGAGCGGGCCCCCTTACAATGAGCAGTTCTTC; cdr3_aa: CSASALSGPPYNEQFF
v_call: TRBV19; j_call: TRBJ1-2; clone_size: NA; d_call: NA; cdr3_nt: TGTGCCAGTAGTCTGGGACTCGTAGACGGCTACACCTTC; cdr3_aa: CASSLGLVDGYTF
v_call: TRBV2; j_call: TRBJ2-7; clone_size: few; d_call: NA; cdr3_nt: TGTGCCAGCAGTATGACAAGGCGGGACGAGCAGTACTTC; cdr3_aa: CASSMTRRDEQYF
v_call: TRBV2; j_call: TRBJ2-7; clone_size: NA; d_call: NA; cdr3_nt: TGTGCCAGCGGAGGGAACTACGAGCAGTACTTC; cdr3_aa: CASGGNYEQYF
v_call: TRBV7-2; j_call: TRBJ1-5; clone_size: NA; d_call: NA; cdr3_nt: TGTGCCAGCAGCTTAGGATTTTTGGGGCCCGGCAATCAGCCCCAGCATTTT; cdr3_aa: CASSLGFLGPGNQPQHF
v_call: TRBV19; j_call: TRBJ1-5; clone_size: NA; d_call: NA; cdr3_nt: TGTGCCAGCCAACATTTGGCATTGCGGCAGCCCCAGCATTTT; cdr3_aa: CASQHLALRQPQHF
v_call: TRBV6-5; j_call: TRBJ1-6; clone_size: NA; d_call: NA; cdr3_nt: TGTGCCAGCAGTTACGCCGCGAATTCACCCCTCCACTTT; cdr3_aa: CASSYAANSPLHF
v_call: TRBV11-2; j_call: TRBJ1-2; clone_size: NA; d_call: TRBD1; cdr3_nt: TGTGCCAGCAGCTACGCCGGGACAGGGCGATATGGCTACACCTTC; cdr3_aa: CASSYAGTGRYGYTF
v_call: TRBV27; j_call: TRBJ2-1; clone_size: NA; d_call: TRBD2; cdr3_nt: TGTGCCAGCAGTTCTCGGGGAGCGGGGGTGTCCTACAATGAGCAGTTCTTC; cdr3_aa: CASSSRGAGVSYNEQFF
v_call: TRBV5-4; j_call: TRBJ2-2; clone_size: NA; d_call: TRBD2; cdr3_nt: TGTGCCAGCAGCTTGGGCGGGAGAGGGAACACCGGGGAGCTGTTTTTT; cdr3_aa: CASSLGGRGNTGELFF
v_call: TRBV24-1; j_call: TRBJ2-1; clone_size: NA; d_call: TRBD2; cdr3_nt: TGTGCCACCAGTTGGGGACTAGCGGGAGCAGGCGATGAGCAGTTCTTC; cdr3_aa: CATSWGLAGAGDEQFF
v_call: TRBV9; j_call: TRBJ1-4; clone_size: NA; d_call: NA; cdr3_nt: TGTGCCAGCAGCGTAGAATCCCAGATCGCTGAAAAACTGTTTTTT; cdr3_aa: CASSVESQIAEKLFF
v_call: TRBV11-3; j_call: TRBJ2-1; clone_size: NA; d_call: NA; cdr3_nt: TGTGCCAGCAGCCGAAAAGGAGGTCCCGGCTCCTACAATGAGCAGTTCTTC; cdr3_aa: CASSRKGGPGSYNEQFF
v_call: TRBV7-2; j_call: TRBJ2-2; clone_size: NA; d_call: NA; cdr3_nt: TGTGCCAGCACCCCGGGGAGGTCGAACACCGGGGAGCTGTTTTTT; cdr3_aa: CASTPGRSNTGELFF
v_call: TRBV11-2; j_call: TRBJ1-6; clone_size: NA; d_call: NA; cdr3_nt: TGTGCCAGCAGCTTACTTAAAGACAGGTCGCCCCACTTT; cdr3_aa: CASSLLKDRSPHF
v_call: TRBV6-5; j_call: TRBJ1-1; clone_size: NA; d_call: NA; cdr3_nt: TGTGCCAGCAGCCTCTCAGGCCGGGAAGCTTTCTTT; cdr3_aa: CASSLSGREAFF
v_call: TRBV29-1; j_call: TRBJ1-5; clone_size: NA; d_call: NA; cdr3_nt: TGCAGCGTTGGGGACATTGATAGCAATCAGCCCCAGCATTTT; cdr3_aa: CSVGDIDSNQPQHF
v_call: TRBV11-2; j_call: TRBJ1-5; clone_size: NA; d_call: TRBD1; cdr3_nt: TGTGCCAGCAGCCCCCGGACAGGGGGCGGGCCCCAGCATTTT; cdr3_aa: CASSPRTGGGPQHF
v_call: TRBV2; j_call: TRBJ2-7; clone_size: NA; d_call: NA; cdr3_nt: TGTGCCAGCAGTGAACAGGGGCCCTACGAGCAGTACTTC; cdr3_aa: CASSEQGPYEQYF
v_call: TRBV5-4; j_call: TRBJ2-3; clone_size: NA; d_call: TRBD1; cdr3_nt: TGTGCCAGCGCGACAGGGAACACAGATACGCAGTATTTT; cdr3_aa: CASATGNTDTQYF
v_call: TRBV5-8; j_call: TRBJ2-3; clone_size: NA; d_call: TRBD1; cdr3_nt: TGTGCCAGCAGCTTGGGGGCAGGGGGCCTTTCAGATACGCAGTATTTT; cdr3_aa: CASSLGAGGLSDTQYF
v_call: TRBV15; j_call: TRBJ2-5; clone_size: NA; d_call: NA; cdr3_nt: TGTGCCACCAGCAGCTGGGACATCCAAGAGACCCAGTACTTC; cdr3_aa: CATSSWDIQETQYF
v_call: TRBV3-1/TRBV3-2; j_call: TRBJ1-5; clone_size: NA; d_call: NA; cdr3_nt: TGTGCCAGCAGCCGTGATGGCCTGAGCAATCAGCCCCAGCATTTT; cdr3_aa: CASSRDGLSNQPQHF
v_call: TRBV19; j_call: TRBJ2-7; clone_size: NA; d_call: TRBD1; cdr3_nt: TGTGCCAGTAGTTTCGGACAGGGCTACGAGCAGTACTTC; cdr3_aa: CASSFGQGYEQYF
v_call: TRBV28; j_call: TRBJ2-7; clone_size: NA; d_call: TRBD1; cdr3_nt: TGTGCCAGCAGTAAAACCAGGGGGGGGGACAGGGTCTACGAGCAGTACTTC; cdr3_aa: CASSKTRGGDRVYEQYF
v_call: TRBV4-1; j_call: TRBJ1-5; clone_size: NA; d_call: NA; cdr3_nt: TGCGCCAGCAGCCAATTTACGACAGATAGCAATCAGCCCCAGCATTTT; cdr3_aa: CASSQFTTDSNQPQHF
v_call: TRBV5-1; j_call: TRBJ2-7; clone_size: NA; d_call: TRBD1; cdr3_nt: TGCGCCAGCAGCTTGGACTCCGGGACAGGGCAGTACTTC; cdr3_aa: CASSLDSGTGQYF
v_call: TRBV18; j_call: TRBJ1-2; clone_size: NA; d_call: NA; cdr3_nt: TGTGCCAGCTCAACCTCGCGCGGAAGAATATTTTATGATGGCTACACCTTC; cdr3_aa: CASSTSRGRIFYDGYTF
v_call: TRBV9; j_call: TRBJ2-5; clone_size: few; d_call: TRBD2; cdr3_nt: TGTGCCAGCAGCGTCTCGAGCGGGGGGGAGACCCAGTACTTC; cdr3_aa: CASSVSSGGETQYF
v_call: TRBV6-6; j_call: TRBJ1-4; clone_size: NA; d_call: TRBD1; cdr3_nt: TGTGCCAGCAGTCCCGCTAGCCCTCTAAACAGGGGAATAGATGAAAAACTGTTTTTT; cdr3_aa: CASSPASPLNRGIDEKLFF
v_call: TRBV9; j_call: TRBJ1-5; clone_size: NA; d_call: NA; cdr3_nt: TGTGCCAGCAGCGTACAGGGCAATCAGCCCCAGCATTTT; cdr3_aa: CASSVQGNQPQHF
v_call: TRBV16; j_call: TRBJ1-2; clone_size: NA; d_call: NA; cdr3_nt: TGTGCCAGCAGCCAATCACGGGACTATGGCTACACCTTC; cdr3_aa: CASSQSRDYGYTF
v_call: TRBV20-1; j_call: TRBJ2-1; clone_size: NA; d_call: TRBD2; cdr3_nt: TGCAGTGCTAGTACCCTACTAGCGGGAGTTTTTAATGAGCAGTTCTTC; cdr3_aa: CSASTLLAGVFNEQFF
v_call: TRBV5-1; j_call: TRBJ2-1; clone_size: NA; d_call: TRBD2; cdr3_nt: TGCGCCAGCAGCTTAACTAGCGGGGGCATAAGTGAGCAGTTCTTC; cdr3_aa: CASSLTSGGISEQFF
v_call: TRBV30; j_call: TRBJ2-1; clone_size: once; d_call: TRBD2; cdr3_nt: TGTGCCTGGAGGGGACTAGCGGACTACAATGAGCAGTTCTTC; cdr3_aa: CAWRGLADYNEQFF
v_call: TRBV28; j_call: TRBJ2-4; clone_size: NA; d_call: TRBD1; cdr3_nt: TGTGCCAGCAGTCCCCCCCCAGGGGGCGGAAACATTCAGTACTTC; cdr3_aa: CASSPPPGGGNIQYF
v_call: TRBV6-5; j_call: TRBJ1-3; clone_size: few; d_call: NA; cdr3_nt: TGTGCCAGCAGTTACTCGAGGGGAAACACCATATATTTT; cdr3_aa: CASSYSRGNTIYF
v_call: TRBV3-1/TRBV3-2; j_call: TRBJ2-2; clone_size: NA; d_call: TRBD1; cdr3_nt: TGTGCCAGCAGCCAGGACAGGGCGGTCGGGGAGCTGTTTTTT; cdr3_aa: CASSQDRAVGELFF
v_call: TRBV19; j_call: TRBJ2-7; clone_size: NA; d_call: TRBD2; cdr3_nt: TGTGCCAGTAGTCCCTCGGGGGGGGGCTTCTACGAGCAGTACTTC; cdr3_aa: CASSPSGGGFYEQYF
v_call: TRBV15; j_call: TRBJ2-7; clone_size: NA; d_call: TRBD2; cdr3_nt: TGTGCCACCAGCAGAGATCGGGGACTAGAAAGCGAGCAGTACTTC; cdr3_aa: CATSRDRGLESEQYF